The clone carrying this T cell receptor beta chain turned up a few times. The CDR3 spans 14 residues. Germline V lookup: CDR1 ENHRY, CDR2 SYGVKD. V trimming: 6 bases; J trimming: 8 bases; junction bases outside the gene matches: 9. The data were taken from a study of patients and donors after allogeneic stem cell transplantation. Each CDR3 protein gets one entry after TCRdb re-called the RT-PCR reads with MiXCR. In the table there are around 240,000 distinct CDR3 sequences, 14% of which are singletons. Sequencing input: blood, either unsorted or a sorted T cell fraction (not recorded which). The TCR sequence derives from a human donor who was either an allogeneic HSCT recipient or a stem cell or donor lymphocyte infusion donor (not recorded which). It is not recorded whose cells these are; they may come from a transplant donor. The V call is TRBV10-3, the J call TRBJ1-4; 7 nucleotides match TRBD1. CDR3 amino acids: CAIRNTGDNEKLFF. The CDR3 coding sequence is TGTGCCATCAGAAACACAGGGGATAACGAAAAACTGTTTTTT.